This TCR beta chain was identified in a study of cytomegalovirus exposure and HLA in healthy donors. Overall study findings and caveats: Rarity held for most TCR sequences, but there were some public TCRs that occurred in many donors.

The CDR3 totals 15 residues. V lost 2 bases and J lost 5, with 14 bases in between. Germline CDR1 reads SGHVS; CDR2 reads FNYEAQ. PCR was performed using 60 Vbeta and 13 Jbeta primers. Assay used: immunoSEQ multiplex PCR; TCRdb lists only in-frame clones, some missing. Of just over 25,000 clones in the sample, around 64% were seen once. Concerning this clone itself: The target antigen is unknown.

Material for sequencing was PBMCs. The chain joins TRBV7-6 to TRBJ2-3, with D uncertain. This TCR was sampled from a woman between 45 and 60 years old in good health and CMV-seronegative. In DNA, the CDR3 is TGTGCCAGCAGCTTACTCGTCTCCCCGGTAGATACGCAGTATTTT. This codes for CASSLLVSPVDTQYF.